The 9 T cell receptor beta chains listed next were all sequenced from one sample in a study of STAT3 mutations in large granular lymphocyte leukemia. The study, taken as a whole, reports: At least one immunodominant TCR beta clonotype appeared in every T-cell large granular lymphocyte leukemia patient.

Antigens for these TCRs are unknown. The table came from immunoSEQ multiplex PCR; TCRdb's copy has only in-frame clones and leaves some out. The profile shows roughly 31,000 clones, about 80% of them singletons. What was sequenced was peripheral blood mononuclear cells. The receptor set was obtained from a woman between 45 and 60 years old with T-cell large granular lymphocyte leukemia. Some clones in this sample may be carry-over from other donors' samples.

The J gene is TRBJ1-2, the V gene TRBV4-3; 10 nucleotides align to TRBD1. With V trimmed by 4 bases and J by 8 bases, 10 bases remained unmatched. CDR3 length: 15 amino acids. Germline V gene data show CDR1 as LGHNA and CDR2 as YSLEER. The CDR3 DNA reads as TGCGCCAGCAGCCCTACGGGACAGGGGATGTGGGGCTACACCTTC. It encodes CASSPTGQGMWGYTF.

The J gene is TRBJ2-7, the V gene TRBV5-1, with 7 nucleotides matching TRBD2. The CDR3 runs 13 residues. After removal of 2 bases from V and 3 bases from J, the junction contained 2 bases not matched to a gene. Germline V gene sequence: CDR1 SGHRS, CDR2 YFSETQ. CDR3 amino acids: CASSLASGYEQYF. In DNA, the CDR3 is TGCGCCAGCAGCTTAGCTAGCGGCTACGAGCAGTACTTC.

This chain uses TRBV18 with TRBJ2-3; the D is unclear. Germline V CDR1 and CDR2: KGHSH, LQKENI. Trimming took off 4 bases at V and 6 bases at J, with 5 bases between the two ends. The CDR3 has 11 residues. The CDR3 bases are TGTGCCAGCTCACTCGAGGATACGCAGTATTTT. It codes for CASSLEDTQYF.

This chain links TRBV29-1 with TRBJ2-2, with 7 nucleotides matching TRBD2. Trimming removed 5 bases from V and 4 bases from J; junction bases left unmatched: 7. CDR3 length: 14 residues. The germline V gene has CDR1 SQVTM and CDR2 ANQGSEA. CDR3 region: CSVTGGGSTGELFF. The CDR3 coding sequence is TGCAGCGTTACCGGGGGAGGGAGCACCGGGGAGCTGTTTTTT.

J is TRBJ1-5 and V is TRBV19; D is unclear. The CDR3 has 15 amino acids. The V gene's germline CDR1 is LNHDA and CDR2 SQIVND (reference sequence). The V and J ends lost 1 base and 3 bases respectively, with 10 bases between them. CDR3 nucleotides: TGTGCCAGTAGTATAGGATACGGTTTCAATCAGCCCCAGCATTTT. This gives the protein CASSIGYGFNQPQHF.

V is TRBV15 and J is TRBJ1-3; TRBD1 might be the D (6 bases). This CDR3 contains 16 residues. CDR1 LNHNV and CDR2 YYDKDF come from the germline V gene (reference sequence). V shed 0 bases and J shed 4 bases, with 13 bases lying between them. The CDR3 DNA follows: TGTGCCACCAGCAGAGATCACAGGGTAATCGGAAACACCATATATTTT. This translates into CATSRDHRVIGNTIYF. Based on the CDR3 plus reference TRBV15 and TRBJ1-3, the full variable domain is DAMVIQNPRYQVTQFGKPVTLSCSQTLNHNVMYWYQQKSSQAPKLLFHYYDKDFNNEADTPDNFQSRRPNTSFCFLDIRSPGLGDTAMYLCATSRDHRVIGNTIYFGEGSWLTVV.

CDR3 coding DNA: TGTGCCAGTAGTTCCAGACCGGACAGGGGAAGAGCCTACGAGCAGTACTTC. Amino acid sequence: CASSSRPDRGRAYEQYF. The rearrangement links TRBV19 to TRBJ2-7; 9 positions match TRBD1. The V gene's germline CDR1 is LNHDA and CDR2 SQIVND (reference sequence). J gave up 2 bases and V 5 bases, and 13 bases lay outside the gene matches. The CDR3 loop spans 17 amino acids.

The V and J genes are TRBV6-6 and TRBJ1-2; D gene unclear. This CDR3 is 13 amino acids long. Germline V gives CDR1 MNHNY, CDR2 SVGAGI (reference sequence). The V end was cut by 7 bases, the J end by 8 bases, with 17 bases between. DNA of the CDR3: TGTGCCAGCACCCCCGACCCCCGAAGCGGCTACACCTTC. Protein sequence: CASTPDPRSGYTF.

The chain recombines TRBV4-3 with TRBJ1-2; D uncertain. The CDR3 sequence is 15 residues long. Trimming took off 4 bases at V and 1 base at J, with 13 bases between the two ends. CDR1 is LGHNA, CDR2 YSLEER, per germline. Written as DNA, the CDR3 is TGCGCCAGCAGCCCACGACGAGGGATTAACTATGGCTACACCTTC. Translated: CASSPRRGINYGYTF.